Following are 9 T cell receptor beta chains from one sample sequenced in a study of blood T cell repertoires in COVID-19. Method: immunoSEQ multiplex PCR; TCRdb's copy keeps in-frame clones and lacks some. The data show about 150,000 clones, with 80% to 85% seen just once and about 5.2% held by the top ten. Sequenced sample: PBMCs or T cells enriched from blood (not recorded which). The receptors derive from a man between 65 and 85 years old who had been exposed to COVID-19.

With respect to this clone: Relative to the germline gene, one junction end is altered; a read error may explain this. The genes are TRBV6-5 and TRBJ1-5; D may be TRBD1 (5 bases). The CDR3 is 14 residues long. Per germline, CDR1 MNHEY and CDR2 SVGAGI. The CDR3 loop is CASSYTGINQPQHF. The CDR3 coding sequence is TGCGCCAGCAGTTATACAGGTATCAATCAGCCCCAGCATTTT.

This clone was seen once. This chain uses TRBV20-1 with TRBJ2-3, with TRBD2 identical over 10 bases. Per the germline V gene, CDR1 is DFQATT and CDR2 is SNEGSKA (reference sequence). V lost 3 bases to trimming and J lost 2 bases; unmatched junction nucleotides: 2. The CDR3 contains 14 residues. The CDR3 loop reads CSASSGGFTDTQYF. The CDR3 DNA sequence: TGCAGTGCTAGTAGCGGGGGGTTCACAGATACGCAGTATTTT.

This chain joins TRBV10-1 and TRBJ2-3; TRBD2 aligns across 12 bases. The CDR3 runs 15 residues. The V segment lost 5 bases and the J segment 4 bases; nucleotides outside the gene matches: 4. The germline V gene has CDR1 WNHNN and CDR2 SYGVQD (reference sequence). The CDR3 DNA sequence: TGCGCCAGCAGTTTCCTAGCGGGAGGGCCAGATACGCAGTATTTT. Translated, it gives CASSFLAGGPDTQYF.

The gene calls are TRBV28 and TRBJ1-5; D perhaps matches TRBD1 (6 bases). The germline V gene has CDR1 MDHEN and CDR2 SYDVKM. CDR3 size: 17 residues. V lost 4 bases, J lost 5 bases, and 21 bases lay in between. For the CDR3, the DNA is TGTGCCAGCAGTTCTGCAGAAGGCCTCGCAGGGGATCAGCCCCAGCATTTT. It yields the protein CASSSAEGLAGDQPQHF.

The chain carries TRBV5-1 and TRBJ1-6; the match to TRBD1 covers 7 bases. The CDR3 is 15 amino acids. CDR1 is SGHRS and CDR2 is YFSETQ in the germline V gene. Germline trimming cut 0 bases from V and 6 bases from J; bases unmatched to any gene: 3. The CDR3 bases are TGCGCCAGCAGCTTGGATACAGGGGTTAATTCACCCCTCCACTTT. Amino acid sequence: CASSLDTGVNSPLHF.

The chain combines TRBV11-2 with TRBJ2-4, with TRBD1 matching 7 bases. The germline V gene has CDR1 SGHAT and CDR2 FQNNGV. Unmatched junction bases numbered 12, after V lost 1 base and J lost 12 bases. The CDR3 contains 15 residues. The CDR3 protein is CASSLVGGQAIDQYF. The CDR3, as DNA: TGTGCCAGCAGCTTAGTTGGAGGACAGGCGATCGATCAGTACTTC.

In DNA form, the CDR3 reads TGTGCCAGCAGCTTGCAGCCTAGTATCCCCTCGGAGACCCAGTACTTC. Translating it yields CASSLQPSIPSETQYF. The chain has TRBV7-2 and TRBJ2-5; D gene ambiguous. V lost 3 bases to trimming and J lost 5 bases, with 19 bases between them. Germline V lookup: CDR1 SGHTA, CDR2 FQGNSA. CDR3 size: 16 residues.

The V call is TRBV7-9, the J call TRBJ2-2, with D perhaps TRBD1 (5 bases). Germline V gene lookup returns CDR1 SEHNR and CDR2 FQNEAQ (reference sequence). CDR3 size: 13 residues. V lost 5 bases and J 8 bases, leaving 12 bases between the germline ends. The CDR3 loop is CASSIRVLGELFF. The DNA of the CDR3 is TGTGCCAGCAGCATCAGGGTCCTGGGGGAGCTGTTTTTT.

The gene calls are TRBV18 and TRBJ2-6, with 9 bases identical to TRBD2. CDR1 and CDR2 from the germline V gene are KGHSH and LQKENI. The CDR3 contains 18 residues. The V segment lost 3 bases and the J segment 0 bases; nucleotides outside the gene matches: 6. The CDR3: CASSPTSGRTSGANVLTF. The CDR3 DNA reads as TGTGCCAGCTCACCCACTAGCGGGCGAACCTCTGGGGCCAACGTCCTGACTTTC.